This passage covers 3 T cell receptor beta chains from one sample sequenced in a study of blood T cell repertoires in COVID-19. Method: immunoSEQ multiplex PCR; TCRdb's copy keeps in-frame clones and lacks some. The repertoire holds 77,000 or so clones, roughly 84% seen once, with 6.5% to 7.5% in the top ten. Sequenced: peripheral blood. These receptors originate from a young man with COVID-19, enrolled during active disease.

This clone was seen only a few times. The chain carries TRBV2 and TRBJ2-5, with 7 bases lining up with TRBD1. After removal of 7 bases from V and 1 base from J, the junction contained 6 bases not matched to a gene. The CDR3 runs 14 residues. The germline gives CDR1 SNHLY, CDR2 FYNNEI. CDR3 region: CASTPDRVQETQYF. CDR3 sequence (DNA): TGTGCCAGCACCCCCGACAGGGTCCAAGAGACCCAGTACTTC.

This clone occurred once. The chain links TRBV2 to TRBJ1-1, with TRBD1 as a possible D gene (5 bases). Per germline, CDR1 SNHLY and CDR2 FYNNEI. The CDR3 sequence is 14 residues long. The V end lost 3 bases, the J end lost 5 bases, and 13 bases lay between the germline ends. The CDR3 reads CASSERGLVTEAFF. In nucleotides, the CDR3 is TGTGCCAGCAGTGAGCGGGGGTTGGTTACTGAAGCTTTCTTT.

A single count supports this clone. The chain is built from TRBV4-1 and TRBJ1-4; possible D gene TRBD1, 5 bases. Trimming cost V 0 bases and J 6 bases, with 11 bases left between them. From germline, CDR1 is MGHRA and CDR2 YSYEKL. The CDR3 has 15 amino acids. The CDR3 sequence: CASSQEGGVHEKLFF. In DNA form, the CDR3 reads TGCGCCAGCAGCCAAGAGGGGGGGGTTCATGAAAAACTGTTTTTT.